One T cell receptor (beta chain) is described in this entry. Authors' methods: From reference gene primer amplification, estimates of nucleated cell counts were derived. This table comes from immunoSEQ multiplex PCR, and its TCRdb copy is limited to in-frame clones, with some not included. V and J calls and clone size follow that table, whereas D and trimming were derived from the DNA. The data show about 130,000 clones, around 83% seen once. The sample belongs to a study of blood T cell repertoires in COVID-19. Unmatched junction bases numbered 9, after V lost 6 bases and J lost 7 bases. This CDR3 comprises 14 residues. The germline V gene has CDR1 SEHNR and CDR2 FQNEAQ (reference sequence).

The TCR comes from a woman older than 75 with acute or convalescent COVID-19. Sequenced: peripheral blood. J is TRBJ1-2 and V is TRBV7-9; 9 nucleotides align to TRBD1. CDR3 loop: CASRPQGARSGYTF. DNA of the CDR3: TGTGCCAGCAGGCCACAGGGGGCGCGGAGTGGCTACACCTTC. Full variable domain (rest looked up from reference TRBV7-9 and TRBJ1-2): DTGVSQNPRHKITKRGQNVTFRCDPISEHNRLYWYRQTLGQGPEFLTYFQNEAQLEKSRLLSDRFSAERPKGSFSTLEIQRTEQGDSAMYLCASRPQGARSGYTFGSGTRLTVV.